These 28 T cell receptor beta chains originate from one sample sequenced in a study of regulatory T cells in long-lasting Graves disease. The time point here: newly diagnosed GD, antithyroid drugs for less than 3 months. The TCR library was made from RNA extracted from PBMCs. Relying on iRepertoire HTBI primers and Arm-PCR of CDR3 regions, the team built TCR beta libraries. TCRdb itself ran the multiplex PCR reads through MiXCR, one entry per CDR3 protein. Among roughly 420,000 distinct CDR3 sequences listed, 15% to 18% were seen once. Source: peripheral blood mononuclear cells (PBMCs), taken at new diagnosis, from a patient treated with antithyroid drugs. Source of these receptors: a female donor with Graves disease.

This clonotype has ten or more counts. This chain connects TRBV3-1 to TRBJ1-3; D is possibly TRBD1 (5 bases). CDR3 size: 15 residues. Germline loops: CDR1 LGHDT, CDR2 YNNKEL (reference sequence). Trimming took 3 bases from V and 2 from J, leaving 11 bases between them. The CDR3 DNA reads as TGTGCCAGCAGCCAGAACTCGGGGGCTGGAAACACCATATATTTT. Amino acid sequence: CASSQNSGAGNTIYF.

The chain recombines TRBV6-2 or TRBV6-3 with TRBJ2-1; D unclear. Germline V gene sequence: CDR1 MNHEY, CDR2 SVGEGT. This CDR3 spans 11 amino acids. V was trimmed by 7 bases and J by 5 bases, leaving 6 bases between them. The CDR3 DNA is TGTGCCAGCACTCAGGACAATGAGCAGTTCTTC. It codes for CASTQDNEQFF.

This clonotype turned up a few times. The V call is TRBV15, the J call TRBJ2-3; D gene ambiguous. CDR1 and CDR2 (germline): LNHNV, YYDKDF (reference sequence). This CDR3 contains 17 residues. The V and J ends lost 0 bases and 1 base respectively, with 14 bases between them. The CDR3 spells CATSRDSVAGGTDTQYF. The CDR3 DNA follows: TGTGCCACCAGCAGAGATTCGGTAGCTGGAGGCACAGATACGCAGTATTTT.

This clonotype was recorded many times. The chain has TRBV2 and TRBJ1-5, with D unresolved. The ends were cut back, 0 bases at V and 1 base at J, with 4 bases in the middle. Germline V gene lookup returns CDR1 SNHLY and CDR2 FYNNEI. This CDR3 spans 14 amino acids. The DNA for the CDR3 is TGTGCCAGCAGTGAAGCTACAAGCAATCAGCCCCAGCATTTT. Translated: CASSEATSNQPQHF. Using reference TRBV2 and TRBJ1-5 for the parts outside the CDR3, the full variable domain is EPEVTQTPSHQVTQMGQEVILRCVPISNHLYFYWYRQILGQKVEFLVSFYNNEISEKSEIFDDQFSVERPDGSNFTLKIRSTKLEDSAMYFCASSEATSNQPQHFGDGTRLSIL.

This clonotype was found many times. The chain combines TRBV20-1 with TRBJ1-1; possible D gene TRBD1, 6 bases. V lost 6 bases, J lost 3 bases, and 17 bases lay in between. The length of the CDR3 is 14 residues. The V gene's germline CDR1 is DFQATT and CDR2 SNEGSKA (reference sequence). Here the CDR3 reads CSARLGAGDTEAFF. Here the CDR3 DNA reads TGCAGTGCGCGTTTGGGGGCTGGGGACACTGAAGCTTTCTTT.

This clonotype has at least ten counts. The genes are TRBV13 and TRBJ1-1; D perhaps matches TRBD1 (6 bases). The CDR3 spans 16 residues. Germline assignment: CDR1 PRHDT and CDR2 FYEKMQ (reference sequence). V lost 4 bases to trimming and J lost 1 base, with 16 bases between them. In nucleotides, the CDR3 is TGTGCCAGCAGCTCACTAGGGGAGGGGGGGAACACTGAAGCTTTCTTT. Translation: CASSSLGEGGNTEAFF.

This clonotype was counted many times. CDR3 sequence: CASSFWEANTGELFF. The CDR3 bases are TGTGCCAGCAGTTTCTGGGAAGCGAACACCGGGGAGCTGTTTTTT. V gene TRBV12-3 or TRBV12-4 combines with J gene TRBJ2-2; no clear D. V lost 3 bases and J lost 0, with 8 bases in between. This CDR3 is 15 amino acids long.

This clonotype was found a few times. The J gene is TRBJ2-5, the V gene TRBV6-2 or TRBV6-3; no firm D call. With 0 bases removed from V and 3 bases from J, the gap between germline ends came to 17 bases. Per germline, CDR1 MNHEY and CDR2 SVGEGT. The CDR3 runs 17 residues. In DNA, the CDR3 is TGTGCCAGCAGTTACTCCCCTAGAAATGACCAAGAAGAGACCCAGTACTTC. It codes for CASSYSPRNDQEETQYF.

This clonotype has at least ten counts. This rearrangement joins TRBV6-1 to TRBJ2-1; D tentatively reads TRBD1 or TRBD2 (7 bases each). V lost 5 bases to trimming and J lost 8 bases, with 19 bases between them. The CDR3 has 15 residues. CDR1 and CDR2 (germline): MNHNS, SASEGT. The CDR3 sequence: CASSSGTENPHEQFF. In DNA, the CDR3 is TGTGCCAGCAGTAGCGGGACAGAGAATCCCCATGAGCAGTTCTTC.

The table lists this clonotype with many counts. The rearrangement joins TRBV20-1 to TRBJ2-1; the D is unclear. Germline CDR1 reads DFQATT; CDR2 reads SNEGSKA (reference sequence). V lost 0 bases, J lost 2 bases, and 11 bases lay in between. This CDR3 is 15 amino acids long. CDR3 sequence (DNA): TGCAGTGCTAGAGAACCGATTACCCCCTACAATGAGCAGTTCTTC. This codes for CSAREPITPYNEQFF.

This clonotype has just a few counts. The chain is built from TRBV19 and TRBJ2-3; TRBD1 aligns across 8 bases. The CDR3 totals 13 residues. V shed 5 bases, J shed 5 bases, and the junction held 3 bases outside the gene matches. Germline CDR1 reads LNHDA; CDR2 reads SQIVND (reference sequence). Written as DNA, the CDR3 is TGTGCCAGTAGTTCTACAGGGGGAGATACGCAGTATTTT. Translation: CASSSTGGDTQYF.

The rearrangement joins TRBV3-1 to TRBJ2-7; D possibly corresponds to TRBD1 (5 bases). CDR1 and CDR2 from the germline V gene are LGHDT and YNNKEL (reference sequence). V was trimmed by 3 bases and J by 2 bases, leaving 11 bases between them. The CDR3 consists of 14 residues. The CDR3 protein is CASSHGRAAYEQYF. The CDR3, as DNA: TGTGCCAGCAGCCACGGCAGGGCTGCCTACGAGCAGTACTTC.

This clonotype was detected ten times or more. V is TRBV2 and J is TRBJ1-5; D is ambiguous. V gave up 6 bases and J gave up 5 bases, with 14 bases separating them. Germline V gives CDR1 SNHLY, CDR2 FYNNEI. The CDR3 consists of 14 residues. In nucleotides, the CDR3 is TGTGCCAGCAGATTGAGAGGGATTTATCAGCCCCAGCATTTT. Protein: CASRLRGIYQPQHF.

Many counts were recorded for this clonotype. The chain combines TRBV18 with TRBJ2-1; D call uncertain. Trimming pared 4 bases from V and 4 bases from J, leaving 11 bases between. In germline, CDR1 is KGHSH, CDR2 LQKENI. The CDR3 runs to 14 residues. CDR3 DNA: TGTGCCAGCTCACAAGCGTCAGAGTACAATGAGCAGTTCTTC. Translated, it gives CASSQASEYNEQFF.

This clonotype has at least ten counts. The CDR3 here is CASSLFPLGGYTF. CDR3 nucleotide sequence: TGTGCCAGCAGTTTGTTCCCACTGGGTGGCTACACCTTC. The gene calls are TRBV28 and TRBJ1-2; D remains unclear. The germline V gene encodes CDR1 MDHEN and CDR2 SYDVKM. The V gene lost 3 bases and the J gene lost 7 bases, with 12 bases spanning the gap. This CDR3 spans 13 amino acids.

This clonotype has just a few counts. This chain uses TRBV20-1 with TRBJ2-1, with TRBD1 matching over 11 bases. Trimming took 1 base from V and 10 from J; bases not matched to a gene: 6. The CDR3 loop spans 14 amino acids. Germline loops: CDR1 DFQATT, CDR2 SNEGSKA (reference sequence). The CDR3 bases are TGCAGTGCTAGAGTTCCCGGGACAGGGGGGGAGCAGTTCTTC. Encoded protein: CSARVPGTGGEQFF.

This clonotype was seen more than once but under ten times. The chain couples TRBV9 to TRBJ2-3, with D possibly being TRBD2 (6 bases). There are 16 residues in the CDR3. Germline V gene lookup returns CDR1 SGDLS and CDR2 YYNGEE. Trimming shortened V by 0 bases and J by 5 bases, and 16 bases separated the two germline ends. CDR3 amino acids: CASSVAAGGSGDTQYF. The DNA of the CDR3 is TGTGCCAGCAGCGTAGCCGCCGGGGGTAGCGGAGATACGCAGTATTTT.

A note on this clonotype: Given a much more abundant clone one base away, this may be a read error. The chain couples TRBV6-5 to TRBJ2-7; D is undetermined. The CDR3 is 11 residues long. Germline V gene lookup returns CDR1 MNHEY and CDR2 SVGAGI. V lost 3 bases to trimming and J lost 11 bases, with 11 bases between them. CDR3 nucleotides: TGTGCCAGCAGTTATTGGTTTGCGAAGTACTTC. It translates to CASSYWFAKYF.

This clonotype was detected ten times or more. The rearrangement joins TRBV12-3 or TRBV12-4 to TRBJ1-2; 7 bases are shared with TRBD1. The CDR3 loop spans 12 amino acids. J lost 4 bases, V lost 6 bases, and 2 bases had no gene match. The CDR3, as DNA: TGTGCCAGCAGCTCAGGGGGCTATGGCTACACCTTC. This gives the protein CASSSGGYGYTF.

This clonotype was picked up many times. This chain connects TRBV3-1 to TRBJ1-1; D is ambiguous. Per the germline V gene, CDR1 is LGHDT and CDR2 is YNNKEL (reference sequence). V was trimmed by 3 bases and J by 3 bases, leaving 8 bases between them. The CDR3 spans 13 residues. Here the CDR3 DNA reads TGTGCCAGCAGCCAGGGTTGGCACACTGAAGCTTTCTTT. Protein product: CASSQGWHTEAFF.

This clonotype has at least ten counts. The chain joins TRBV3-1 to TRBJ1-2; possible D gene TRBD1, 5 bases. Germline assignment: CDR1 LGHDT and CDR2 YNNKEL (reference sequence). V lost 1 base and J lost 8, with 14 bases in between. CDR3 length: 14 amino acids. This chain's CDR3 is CASSQVSNRDGYTF. The CDR3 DNA reads as TGTGCCAGCAGCCAAGTCAGTAATAGGGACGGCTACACCTTC.

This clonotype has ten or more counts. The gene calls are TRBV6-5 and TRBJ2-5; TRBD2 is a possible D gene (5 bases). CDR1 MNHEY and CDR2 SVGAGI come from the germline V gene. V was cut by 2 bases and J by 5 bases, with 9 bases left in between. The CDR3 covers 13 residues. CDR3 protein: CASSYGEWETQYF. The CDR3 nucleotides read TGTGCCAGCAGTTACGGGGAGTGGGAGACCCAGTACTTC.

This clonotype has more than one count but fewer than ten. This sequence joins TRBV18 and TRBJ2-3, with 9 bases identical to TRBD2. V was clipped by 1 base and J by 4 bases; unmatched bases: 3. Germline V gene lookup returns CDR1 KGHSH and CDR2 LQKENI. This CDR3 spans 15 amino acids. The CDR3 region is CASSPRGLASDTQYF. The CDR3 DNA is TGTGCCAGCTCACCACGGGGACTAGCCTCAGATACGCAGTATTTT.

This clonotype was recorded many times. V and J are TRBV12-3 or TRBV12-4 and TRBJ2-5, with 9 positions matching TRBD1. The ends lost 5 bases at V and 2 bases at J; junction bases unmatched: 12. The CDR3 is 17 amino acids. The CDR3: CASSPTGQGFSQETQYF. The CDR3 DNA follows: TGTGCCAGCAGTCCCACCGGACAGGGGTTTTCTCAAGAGACCCAGTACTTC.

This clonotype occurred many times. The V call is TRBV20-1, the J call TRBJ1-6, with a weak D call TRBD1 (5 bases). Germline V lookup: CDR1 DFQATT, CDR2 SNEGSKA (reference sequence). CDR3 length: 14 residues. The V end was cut by 3 bases, the J end by 11 bases, with 17 bases between. The CDR3 loop reads CSARTYGGGTPLHF. The CDR3 DNA reads as TGCAGTGCTAGGACATATGGGGGGGGGACACCCCTCCACTTT.

This clonotype has at least ten counts. The chain links TRBV6-1 to TRBJ2-7; no definite D call. The CDR3 consists of 14 residues. Trimming cost V 4 bases and J 5 bases, with 15 bases left between them. Germline lookup yields CDR1 MNHNS and CDR2 SASEGT. CDR3 loop: CASSALTVSNEQYF. Written as DNA, the CDR3 is TGTGCCAGCAGTGCGCTGACCGTATCCAACGAGCAGTACTTC.

The chain joins TRBV10-2 to TRBJ1-1, with 8 bases fitting TRBD1. Germline CDR1 and CDR2: WSHSY and SAAADI. Trimming removed 4 bases from V and 6 bases from J; junction bases left unmatched: 4. CDR3 length equals 13 residues. The CDR3 sequence: CASSGTGKAEAFF. In nucleotides, the CDR3 is TGCGCCAGCAGTGGGACAGGGAAGGCTGAAGCTTTCTTT.

The sample holds many counts of this clonotype. The V gene is TRBV29-1, the J gene TRBJ2-7; 11 nucleotides agree with TRBD1. CDR1 is SQVTM and CDR2 is ANQGSEA in the germline V gene. This CDR3 has 13 amino acids. Trimming at V came to 6 bases and at J to 6 bases, leaving 7 bases not matched to a gene. The CDR3 region has the DNA TGCAGCGTCGAAAGGACAGGGGGCGGCGAGCAGTACTTC. This sequence encodes CSVERTGGGEQYF.